Listed below are T cell receptor beta chains from one sample, sequenced in a study of cytomegalovirus exposure and HLA in healthy donors. Assay used: immunoSEQ multiplex PCR; TCRdb lists only in-frame clones, some missing. The sample has fewer than 300,000 clones, approximately 90% seen once; the top ten hold around 0.92%. Sequenced: PBMCs. The receptors come from a young woman in good health and CMV-seronegative. CDR3s include the opening cysteine and the closing phenylalanine or tryptophan. The order of the fields is CDR3 length, V gene, J gene, D gene, clone size, CDR3 protein, CDR3 DNA. A D gene is named only where the DNA matches it firmly. For some rows the clone size is stated as once, few or many, or as a class when expanded; others skip it.

len: 12
v_gene: TRBV7-2
j_gene: TRBJ1-2
d_gene: TRBD1
abundance: .
CDR3aa: CASSYRGEGYTF
CDR3nt: TGTGCCAGCAGCTACAGGGGAGAGGGCTACACCTTC

len: 14
v_gene: TRBV4-1
j_gene: TRBJ2-7
d_gene: TRBD2
abundance: .
CDR3aa: CASSLLAGDYEQYF
CDR3nt: TGCGCCAGCAGTCTATTAGCGGGGGACTACGAGCAGTACTTC

len: 13
v_gene: TRBV2
j_gene: TRBJ2-1
d_gene: .
abundance: .
CDR3aa: CASIRGRANEQFF
CDR3nt: TGTGCCAGCATTAGGGGCCGCGCCAATGAGCAGTTCTTC

len: 14
v_gene: TRBV6-5
j_gene: TRBJ2-3
d_gene: TRBD1
abundance: .
CDR3aa: CASSRDSHRDTQYF
CDR3nt: TGTGCCAGCAGCCGGGACAGCCATCGGGATACGCAGTATTTT

len: 14
v_gene: TRBV28
j_gene: TRBJ1-1
d_gene: TRBD1
abundance: .
CDR3aa: CASRYRGVGTEAFF
CDR3nt: TGTGCCAGCAGGTACAGGGGTGTGGGCACTGAAGCTTTCTTT

len: 14
v_gene: TRBV10-3
j_gene: TRBJ2-1
d_gene: .
abundance: .
CDR3aa: CAISEELSYNEQFF
CDR3nt: TGTGCCATCAGTGAAGAACTTTCCTACAATGAGCAGTTCTTC

len: 15
v_gene: TRBV5-1
j_gene: TRBJ1-1
d_gene: TRBD1
abundance: .
CDR3aa: CASSPPGQKATEAFF
CDR3nt: TGCGCCAGCAGCCCCCCGGGACAGAAGGCCACTGAAGCTTTCTTT

len: 15
v_gene: TRBV7-9
j_gene: TRBJ2-1
d_gene: TRBD2
abundance: .
CDR3aa: CASSLGGLAGNEQFF
CDR3nt: TGTGCCAGCAGCTTAGGCGGACTAGCAGGCAATGAGCAGTTCTTC

len: 13
v_gene: TRBV11-2
j_gene: TRBJ2-7
d_gene: .
abundance: once
CDR3aa: CASSLSRNYEQYF
CDR3nt: TGTGCCAGCAGCTTATCCCGTAACTACGAGCAGTACTTC

len: 13
v_gene: TRBV28
j_gene: TRBJ2-7
d_gene: .
abundance: .
CDR3aa: CASSSGASYEQYF
CDR3nt: TGTGCCAGCAGTTCAGGGGCCTCCTACGAGCAGTACTTC

len: 16
v_gene: TRBV7-6
j_gene: TRBJ2-3
d_gene: TRBD1
abundance: .
CDR3aa: CASSSRTGQRLDTQYF
CDR3nt: TGTGCCAGCAGCAGTAGGACAGGCCAGAGGCTAGATACGCAGTATTTT

len: 15
v_gene: TRBV28
j_gene: TRBJ1-2
d_gene: .
abundance: .
CDR3aa: CASSFVPPVLYGYTF
CDR3nt: TGTGCCAGCAGTTTCGTTCCTCCCGTCCTTTATGGCTACACCTTC

len: 17
v_gene: TRBV10-3
j_gene: TRBJ1-1
d_gene: .
abundance: once
CDR3aa: CAISESRGGRMNTEAFF
CDR3nt: TGTGCCATCAGTGAGTCGAGGGGGGGACGGATGAACACTGAAGCTTTCTTT

len: 15
v_gene: TRBV9
j_gene: TRBJ2-5
d_gene: TRBD1
abundance: .
CDR3aa: CASSAGTGAEGTQYF
CDR3nt: TGTGCCAGCAGCGCTGGGACAGGAGCGGAAGGGACCCAGTACTTC

len: 15
v_gene: TRBV14
j_gene: TRBJ2-7
d_gene: TRBD1
abundance: .
CDR3aa: CASSPRTGEFYEQYF
CDR3nt: TGTGCCAGCAGCCCGAGGACAGGGGAGTTCTACGAGCAGTACTTC

len: 12
v_gene: TRBV6-5
j_gene: TRBJ1-1
d_gene: .
abundance: .
CDR3aa: CASSPGRTEAFF
CDR3nt: TGTGCCAGCAGCCCCGGGAGAACTGAAGCTTTCTTT

len: 16
v_gene: TRBV5-4
j_gene: TRBJ2-5
d_gene: TRBD2
abundance: .
CDR3aa: CASSSPGLAGSETQYF
CDR3nt: TGTGCCAGCAGCTCCCCGGGACTAGCGGGATCAGAGACCCAGTACTTC

len: 13
v_gene: TRBV25-1
j_gene: TRBJ2-1
d_gene: .
abundance: .
CDR3aa: CASSVTGYNEQFF
CDR3nt: TGTGCCAGCAGTGTGACAGGTTACAATGAGCAGTTCTTC

len: 15
v_gene: TRBV28
j_gene: TRBJ1-2
d_gene: TRBD1
abundance: .
CDR3aa: CASKTASDRVYGYTF
CDR3nt: TGTGCCAGCAAAACCGCCTCGGACAGGGTTTATGGCTACACCTTC

len: 14
v_gene: TRBV7-2
j_gene: TRBJ2-7
d_gene: .
abundance: .
CDR3aa: CASSFTGTTYEQYF
CDR3nt: TGTGCCAGCAGCTTTACAGGTACCACCTACGAGCAGTACTTC

len: 12
v_gene: TRBV11-2
j_gene: TRBJ2-7
d_gene: TRBD2
abundance: .
CDR3aa: CASSRSSGEQYF
CDR3nt: TGTGCCAGCAGCCGGTCTAGCGGCGAGCAGTACTTC

len: 13
v_gene: TRBV7-6
j_gene: TRBJ2-7
d_gene: .
abundance: .
CDR3aa: CASSSGLIHEQYF
CDR3nt: TGTGCCAGCAGCAGCGGACTAATCCACGAGCAGTACTTC

len: 15
v_gene: TRBV10-3
j_gene: TRBJ2-7
d_gene: TRBD1
abundance: .
CDR3aa: CAIRERDRESYEQYF
CDR3nt: TGTGCCATCCGAGAACGGGACAGAGAGTCCTACGAGCAGTACTTC

len: 15
v_gene: TRBV27
j_gene: TRBJ2-5
d_gene: .
abundance: .
CDR3aa: CASRDLSGALETQYF
CDR3nt: TGTGCCAGCAGAGACCTTAGCGGCGCCCTGGAGACCCAGTACTTC

len: 17
v_gene: TRBV10-3
j_gene: TRBJ2-7
d_gene: TRBD1
abundance: .
CDR3aa: CAISERRQGLGIYEQYF
CDR3nt: TGTGCCATCAGTGAGAGGAGACAGGGGTTGGGGATCTACGAGCAGTACTTC

len: 14
v_gene: TRBV19
j_gene: TRBJ1-5
d_gene: .
abundance: few
CDR3aa: CASSIEGGYQPQHF
CDR3nt: TGTGCCAGTAGTATAGAGGGGGGGTATCAGCCCCAGCATTTT

len: 13
v_gene: TRBV7-2
j_gene: TRBJ1-1
d_gene: .
abundance: .
CDR3aa: CASSTRTVPEAFF
CDR3nt: TGTGCCAGCAGCACCCGGACAGTCCCTGAAGCTTTCTTT

len: 18
v_gene: TRBV10-2
j_gene: TRBJ2-7
d_gene: TRBD2
abundance: .
CDR3aa: CASSESALAGPSSYEQYF
CDR3nt: TGCGCCAGCAGTGAGTCGGCACTAGCGGGGCCGAGCTCCTACGAGCAGTACTTC

len: 13
v_gene: TRBV19
j_gene: TRBJ2-1
d_gene: .
abundance: .
CDR3aa: CASSISGFSEQFF
CDR3nt: TGTGCCAGTAGTATATCAGGGTTCAGTGAGCAGTTCTTC

len: 13
v_gene: TRBV4-1
j_gene: TRBJ2-7
d_gene: .
abundance: .
CDR3aa: CASSQAGTYEQYF
CDR3nt: TGCGCCAGCAGCCAAGCAGGGACCTACGAGCAGTACTTC

len: 15
v_gene: TRBV4-1
j_gene: TRBJ2-2
d_gene: TRBD2
abundance: .
CDR3aa: CASSQVAGVTGELFF
CDR3nt: TGCGCCAGCAGCCAAGTTGCGGGAGTGACCGGGGAGCTGTTTTTT

len: 16
v_gene: TRBV11-2
j_gene: TRBJ2-1
d_gene: TRBD2
abundance: once
CDR3aa: CASIGLAVAAPNEQFF
CDR3nt: TGTGCCAGCATCGGACTAGCGGTAGCCGCACCCAATGAGCAGTTCTTC

len: 16
v_gene: TRBV5-4
j_gene: TRBJ2-2
d_gene: TRBD1
abundance: .
CDR3aa: CASSPMGQTNTGELFF
CDR3nt: TGTGCCAGCAGCCCCATGGGACAGACGAACACCGGGGAGCTGTTTTTT

len: 15
v_gene: TRBV28
j_gene: TRBJ2-3
d_gene: TRBD2
abundance: .
CDR3aa: CASSLPGLVADTQYF
CDR3nt: TGTGCCAGCAGTCTCCCGGGACTAGTCGCAGATACGCAGTATTTT

len: 14
v_gene: TRBV7-8
j_gene: TRBJ1-5
d_gene: .
abundance: .
CDR3aa: CASSLVRREQPQHF
CDR3nt: TGTGCCAGCAGCTTAGTTAGGCGGGAGCAGCCCCAGCATTTT

len: 17
v_gene: TRBV28
j_gene: TRBJ2-2
d_gene: TRBD2
abundance: .
CDR3aa: CASSLMASGRITGELFF
CDR3nt: TGTGCCAGCAGTTTAATGGCTAGCGGGAGAATTACCGGGGAGCTGTTTTTT

len: 19
v_gene: TRBV4-1
j_gene: TRBJ1-1
d_gene: TRBD1
abundance: .
CDR3aa: CASSLHPGQGARGNTEAFF
CDR3nt: TGCGCCAGCAGCCTACACCCGGGACAGGGGGCTCGAGGTAACACTGAAGCTTTCTTT

len: 13
v_gene: TRBV27
j_gene: TRBJ2-7
d_gene: TRBD2
abundance: .
CDR3aa: CASSLASGYEQYF
CDR3nt: TGTGCCAGCAGTTTAGCTAGCGGATACGAGCAGTACTTC

len: 14
v_gene: TRBV27
j_gene: TRBJ2-7
d_gene: .
abundance: .
CDR3aa: CASSLTASSYEQYF
CDR3nt: TGTGCCAGCAGTTTAACAGCCAGCTCCTACGAGCAGTACTTC

len: 14
v_gene: TRBV4-1
j_gene: TRBJ2-5
d_gene: .
abundance: .
CDR3aa: CASSLIPRVETQYF
CDR3nt: TGCGCCAGCAGCCTAATACCACGCGTGGAGACCCAGTACTTC

len: 15
v_gene: TRBV5-1
j_gene: TRBJ2-3
d_gene: TRBD2
abundance: .
CDR3aa: CASSLGGRATDTQYF
CDR3nt: TGCGCCAGCAGCTTGGGAGGGAGGGCCACAGATACGCAGTATTTT

len: 14
v_gene: TRBV5-4
j_gene: TRBJ1-5
d_gene: TRBD1
abundance: .
CDR3aa: CASSIGGGSQPQHF
CDR3nt: TGTGCCAGCAGTATAGGGGGCGGTAGCCAGCCCCAGCATTTT

len: 13
v_gene: TRBV10-1
j_gene: TRBJ1-2
d_gene: TRBD1
abundance: few
CDR3aa: CASSPGQAYGYTF
CDR3nt: TGCGCCAGCAGCCCGGGACAGGCCTATGGCTACACCTTC